Following are 26 T cell receptor beta chains from one sample sequenced in a study of persistence of HIV-infected CD4 T cells. An overlapping HIV-1 Gag peptide pool stimulated these cells at approximately 0.91 ug/peptide/mL. Memory cells lacking CD40L and CD69 with high CD45RO were sorted. This was the immunoSEQ version 4 assay in survey mode. The repertoire was sequenced with immunoSEQ multiplex PCR; TCRdb's copy has only in-frame clones and lacks some. The sample includes tens of thousands of clones, under 80% of them seen just once. These receptors are not linked to any known antigen. The material sequenced was CD4+ T cells sorted from PBMCs after roughly 17-hour stimulation, taken from a patient who received antiretroviral therapy. The source of these receptors is an adult man with HIV who was CMV-seropositive.

The V gene is TRBV7-6, the J gene TRBJ2-7, with 10 bases fitting TRBD1. V dropped 5 bases and J dropped 5; count of bases not matched to a gene: 6. The CDR3 has 14 amino acids. CDR1 SGHVS and CDR2 FNYEAQ come from the germline V gene. The CDR3 DNA reads as TGTGCCAGCAGCCCCCACGGGACAGGGGACGAGCAGTACTTC. Translating gives CASSPHGTGDEQYF.

This chain links TRBV6-6 with TRBJ1-5; TRBD1 is a possible D gene (5 bases). Per germline, CDR1 MNHNY and CDR2 SVGAGI (reference sequence). The length of the CDR3 is 13 residues. Trimming took 8 bases from V and 1 from J, leaving 9 bases between them. The CDR3 coding sequence is TGTGCCAGCGGGCGGGGGAGCAATCAGCCCCAGCATTTT. This sequence encodes CASGRGSNQPQHF.

The chain combines TRBV6-5 with TRBJ2-1; D is possibly TRBD2 (5 bases). The germline V gene has CDR1 MNHEY and CDR2 SVGAGI. This CDR3 comprises 15 residues. V dropped 6 bases and J dropped 2 bases, with 14 bases sitting between them. The CDR3 reads CASRPRGTTYNEQFF. CDR3 in DNA: TGTGCCAGCAGGCCCCGGGGAACCACCTACAATGAGCAGTTCTTC.

J is TRBJ2-6 and V is TRBV3-1 (or the pseudogene TRBV3-2); D possibly uses TRBD1 or TRBD2 (5 bases each). Germline assignment: CDR1 LGHDT and CDR2 YNNKEL (reference sequence). The CDR3 is 19 amino acids. V was pared by 0 bases and J by 1 base, with 16 bases between. The CDR3 sequence: CASSQEGDAVTSGANVLTF. CDR3 nucleotide sequence: TGTGCCAGCAGCCAAGAGGGGGACGCTGTAACTTCTGGGGCCAACGTCCTGACTTTC.

The sample holds one count of this clone. V gene TRBV3-1 (or the pseudogene TRBV3-2) combines with J gene TRBJ1-5, with D uncertain. Trimming shortened V by 4 bases and J by 4 bases, and 8 bases separated the two germline ends. Germline CDR1 LGHDT, CDR2 YNNKEL (reference sequence). The CDR3 extends over 13 amino acids. In DNA, the CDR3 is TGTGCCAGCAGCCCTACTAGGAATCAGCCCCAGCATTTT. It yields the protein CASSPTRNQPQHF.

The V call is TRBV7-6, the J call TRBJ1-2, with D possibly being TRBD1 (5 bases). Germline CDR1 SGHVS, CDR2 FNYEAQ. The CDR3 is 16 residues long. V lost 1 base, J lost 5 bases, and 17 bases lay in between. CDR3: CASSLDGDGWRYGYTF. The DNA of the CDR3 is TGTGCCAGCAGCTTAGACGGGGACGGGTGGCGGTATGGCTACACCTTC.

The chain carries TRBV19 and TRBJ1-1; 7 positions agree with TRBD1. Looked up from germline, CDR1 is LNHDA and CDR2 is SQIVND (reference sequence). The junction had 4 bases not matched to a gene; V was cut back by 5 bases and J by 1 base. The CDR3 contains 14 residues. For the CDR3, the DNA is TGTGCCAGTAGTCCGACAGGGCAGAACACTGAAGCTTTCTTT. Its protein is CASSPTGQNTEAFF.

The rearrangement uses TRBV19 and TRBJ1-2, with 7 bases identical to TRBD1. This CDR3 spans 14 amino acids. Losses at the gene ends were 3 bases for V and 4 bases for J; bases not matched to a gene: 5. Germline V gene lookup returns CDR1 LNHDA and CDR2 SQIVND (reference sequence). CDR3 in amino acids: CASSIRTGVYGYTF. CDR3 DNA sequence: TGTGCCAGTAGTATTCGAACAGGGGTCTATGGCTACACCTTC.

J is TRBJ1-2 and V is TRBV5-4; no firm D call. V lost 0 bases, J lost 1 base, and 7 bases lay in between. Germline V CDR1 and CDR2: SGHNT, YYREEE (reference sequence). CDR3 size: 14 residues. The CDR3 DNA sequence: TGTGCCAGCAGCTTGGAAAGATTTAACTATGGCTACACCTTC. This sequence encodes CASSLERFNYGYTF. Variable domain in full (rest from reference TRBV5-4 and TRBJ1-2): ETGVTQSPTHLIKTRGQQVTLRCSSQSGHNTVSWYQQALGQGPQFIFQYYREEENGRGNFPPRFSGLQFPNYSSELNVNALELDDSALYLCASSLERFNYGYTFGSGTRLTVV.

The CDR3 protein is CATSETGTTQPQHF. The CDR3 nucleotides are TGTGCCACCAGTGAAACCGGGACAACACAGCCCCAGCATTTT. The chain uses TRBV24-1 and TRBJ1-5; tentative D call: TRBD1 (6 bases). CDR3 length: 14 amino acids. Per germline, CDR1 KGHDR and CDR2 SFDVKD. V lost 4 bases to trimming and J lost 7 bases, with 13 bases between them.

This chain links TRBV27 with TRBJ2-1, with 7 positions matching TRBD1. CDR1 is MNHEY and CDR2 is SMNVEV in the germline V gene (reference sequence). Trimming removed 4 bases from V and 7 bases from J; junction bases left unmatched: 13. The CDR3 loop spans 16 amino acids. The DNA for the CDR3 is TGTGCCAGCAGTTCCCCAGCAGGGGGTTTGTATAATGAGCAGTTCTTC. This codes for CASSSPAGGLYNEQFF.

This sequence joins TRBV6-1 and TRBJ1-2, with TRBD1 as a possible D gene (6 bases). This CDR3 has 17 residues. V lost 0 bases, J lost 4 bases, and 18 bases lay in between. Germline V gene data show CDR1 as MNHNS and CDR2 as SASEGT. The CDR3 sequence is CASSEARGGQQSYGYTF. The CDR3, as DNA: TGTGCCAGCAGTGAAGCCCGGGGAGGACAGCAGAGCTATGGCTACACCTTC.

The rearrangement joins TRBV29-1 to TRBJ2-3; 13 bases align to TRBD2. Germline V gene lookup returns CDR1 SQVTM and CDR2 ANQGSEA. V lost 7 bases to trimming and J lost 4 bases; unmatched junction nucleotides: 11. The CDR3 totals 16 residues. CDR3 protein: CSAPTSGGAAADTQYF. The CDR3 DNA follows: TGCAGCGCCCCTACTAGCGGGGGGGCTGCAGCAGATACGCAGTATTTT.

The rearrangement uses TRBV2 and TRBJ1-2; a weak D match, TRBD1 (6 bases). The CDR3 totals 13 residues. V lost 5 bases and J 4 bases, leaving 11 bases between the germline ends. Germline-derived CDR1 and CDR2 are SNHLY and FYNNEI. Written as DNA, the CDR3 is TGTGCCAGCAGTCAAGACAGGAGCTATGGCTACACCTTC. This sequence encodes CASSQDRSYGYTF.

The gene calls are TRBV18 and TRBJ2-7, with D maybe TRBD1 (6 bases). CDR3 length: 11 amino acids. Per the germline V gene, CDR1 is KGHSH and CDR2 is LQKENI. Trimming took 8 bases from V and 5 from J, leaving 10 bases between them. DNA of the CDR3: TGTGCCAGCGGTAACAGGGACGAGCAGTACTTC. The encoded protein is CASGNRDEQYF.

This chain links TRBV15 with TRBJ1-5; D is possibly TRBD1 (5 bases). Trimming took 5 bases from V and 0 from J, leaving 17 bases between them. Per germline, CDR1 LNHNV and CDR2 YYDKDF (reference sequence). This CDR3 is 17 amino acids long. The CDR3 loop is CATSPSGDLYSNQPQHF. The CDR3 coding sequence is TGTGCCACCAGCCCTAGCGGGGACCTATATAGCAATCAGCCCCAGCATTTT.

The rearrangement joins TRBV11-1 to TRBJ1-6, with 10 bases matching TRBD1. The CDR3 is made up of 14 amino acids. With V trimmed by 7 bases and J by 7 bases, 4 bases remained unmatched. Germline V gene lookup returns CDR1 SGHAT and CDR2 FQDESV (reference sequence). Here the CDR3 DNA reads TGTGCCAGCACCGCGGGACAGGGGAATTCACCCCTCCACTTT. As protein: CASTAGQGNSPLHF.

The V call is TRBV7-2, the J call TRBJ2-1; TRBD2 matches 16 bases. Looked up from germline, CDR1 is SGHTA and CDR2 is FQGNSA. This CDR3 comprises 18 residues. J lost 6 bases, V lost 5 bases, and 10 bases had no gene match. The CDR3 coding sequence is TGTGCCAGCAGCCCACAAGTGGGACTAGCGGGGGGGGGCAATGAGCAGTTCTTC. This gives the protein CASSPQVGLAGGGNEQFF.

The chain recombines TRBV4-1 with TRBJ2-2; D may be TRBD2 (5 bases). CDR3 length: 18 amino acids. Trimming cost V 4 bases and J 3 bases, with 21 bases left between them. Germline loops: CDR1 MGHRA, CDR2 YSYEKL. The CDR3 here is CASSLPDGGRGHTGELFF. CDR3 DNA sequence: TGCGCCAGCAGCCTACCCGACGGAGGCAGAGGTCACACCGGGGAGCTGTTTTTT.

The CDR3 spells CASGRTGEETQYF. Written as DNA, the CDR3 is TGTGCCAGCGGGCGAACAGGGGAAGAGACCCAGTACTTC. This sequence joins TRBV6-5 and TRBJ2-5; 7 nucleotides match TRBD1. The CDR3 is 13 amino acids. Trimming took 8 bases from V and 3 from J; bases not matched to a gene: 6. CDR1 and CDR2 (germline): MNHEY, SVGAGI.

This clone was seen at least ten times. The CDR3 spells CASSSTGGINTIYF. For the CDR3, the DNA is TGTGCCAGCAGCTCGACAGGAGGGATAAACACCATATATTTT. The rearrangement uses TRBV7-8 and TRBJ1-3, with D possibly being TRBD1 (6 bases). CDR1 and CDR2 (germline): SGHVS, FQNEAQ. Trimming pared 4 bases from V and 6 bases from J, leaving 13 bases between. CDR3 length equals 14 residues.

This chain connects TRBV5-1 to TRBJ1-4; 7 bases match TRBD1. After removal of 4 bases from V and 1 base from J, the junction contained 10 bases not matched to a gene. Germline CDR1 reads SGHRS; CDR2 reads YFSETQ. There are 17 residues in the CDR3. The CDR3 DNA is TGCGCCAGCAGCCTGGGACAGCTTGAGGGAACTAATGAAAAACTGTTTTTT. The encoded protein is CASSLGQLEGTNEKLFF.

The gene calls are TRBV9 and TRBJ2-3; D is ambiguous. CDR3 length: 14 residues. CDR1 is SGDLS, CDR2 YYNGEE, per germline. V gave up 3 bases and J gave up 4 bases, with 12 bases separating them. The CDR3 nucleotides are TGTGCCAGCAGCGCCTCCGGCGATCCAGATACGCAGTATTTT. Translated: CASSASGDPDTQYF.

This chain links TRBV2 with TRBJ1-3; the D is unclear. V was cut by 2 bases and J by 11 bases, with 10 bases left in between. The CDR3 loop spans 12 amino acids. Germline CDR1 and CDR2: SNHLY and FYNNEI. As DNA, the CDR3 is TGTGCCAGCAGTGAATTGGCCATCGCCATATATTTT. It encodes CASSELAIAIYF.

The rearrangement uses TRBV19 and TRBJ1-1; possibly TRBD1 for D (6 bases). CDR3 size: 20 residues. In germline, CDR1 is LNHDA, CDR2 SQIVND (reference sequence). The germline V and J ends were trimmed by 3 bases and 0 bases, with 26 bases remaining between them. This CDR3 reads CASSIWFGTTFVPMNTEAFF. The CDR3 DNA is TGTGCCAGTAGTATTTGGTTCGGGACAACTTTCGTCCCTATGAACACTGAAGCTTTCTTT. Full variable domain (remainder filled in from reference TRBV19 and TRBJ1-1): DGGITQSPKYLFRKEGQNVTLSCEQNLNHDAMYWYRQDPGQGLRLIYYSQIVNDFQKGDIAEGYSVSREKKESFPLTVTSAQKNPTAFYLCASSIWFGTTFVPMNTEAFFGQGTRLTVV.

The rearrangement uses TRBV5-4 and TRBJ2-1; TRBD2 aligns across 9 bases. Germline trimming cut 4 bases from V and 3 bases from J; bases unmatched to any gene: 5. This CDR3 comprises 15 residues. Germline V gene data show CDR1 as SGHNT and CDR2 as YYREEE (reference sequence). CDR3 in amino acids: CASSLAGINYNEQFF. DNA of the CDR3: TGTGCCAGCAGCCTAGCGGGGATTAACTACAATGAGCAGTTCTTC. The full variable domain, with the rest looked up from reference TRBV5-4 and TRBJ2-1, is ETGVTQSPTHLIKTRGQQVTLRCSSQSGHNTVSWYQQALGQGPQFIFQYYREEENGRGNFPPRFSGLQFPNYSSELNVNALELDDSALYLCASSLAGINYNEQFFGPGTRLTVL.